This note documents a single T cell receptor (beta chain) sequence. The data originate from a study of cytomegalovirus exposure and HLA in healthy donors. The V segment lost 6 bases and the J segment 5 bases; nucleotides outside the gene matches: 13. This CDR3 has 16 amino acids. Germline V CDR1 and CDR2: SEHNR, FQNEAQ (reference sequence). The PCR ran on 60 Vbeta and 13 Jbeta primers. TCRdb keeps only in-frame clones here, not all; method: immunoSEQ multiplex PCR. The table records roughly 180,000 clones, around 78% of them present only once. The sample comprised PBMCs. The gene calls are TRBV7-9 and TRBJ2-5, with 9 bases matching TRBD1. This receptor was identified in a man aged 18 to 35 in good health and CMV-seronegative. The CDR3 reads CASRRTGTGMTETQYF. The CDR3 DNA is TGTGCCAGCAGACGGACCGGGACAGGGATGACGGAGACCCAGTACTTC.